Below, 8 T cell receptor beta chains from the same sample are listed, as sequenced in a study of shared clonotypes between healthy human individuals. The repertoire was sequenced with immunoSEQ multiplex PCR; TCRdb's copy has only in-frame clones and lacks some. The profile shows millions of clones, roughly 94% of them singletons. Sequenced input: naive CD4+ T cells sorted from blood. Subset: CD45RA+ positively selected. The receptors here all came from a young man in good health.

For this clone: The same CDR3 is also encoded by other DNA sequences in this sample. CDR3 nucleotides: TGCGCCAGCAGCCTGGACAGCGCTAACTATGGCTACACCTTC. Amino acids: CASSLDSANYGYTF. The chain links TRBV5-1 to TRBJ1-2, with D perhaps matching TRBD1 (6 bases). The CDR3 is 14 amino acids. Germline loops: CDR1 SGHRS, CDR2 YFSETQ. The ends were cut back, 4 bases at V and 0 bases at J, with 10 bases in the middle.

The rearrangement uses TRBV6-4 and TRBJ1-2; TRBD1 matches 8 bases. Germline trimming cut 2 bases from V and 4 bases from J; bases unmatched to any gene: 0. Germline lookup yields CDR1 MRHNA and CDR2 SNTAGT. CDR3 size: 13 residues. CDR3: CASSDTGGYGYTF. The CDR3 DNA reads TGTGCCAGCAGTGACACAGGGGGCTATGGCTACACCTTC.

V is TRBV28 and J is TRBJ2-5; D not certain. Germline V gene data show CDR1 as MDHEN and CDR2 as SYDVKM. V gave up 5 bases and J gave up 5 bases, with 12 bases separating them. The CDR3 sequence is 13 residues long. CDR3 DNA: TGTGCCAGCAGTGACTCGGCCCGGGAGACCCAGTACTTC. The encoded protein is CASSDSARETQYF.

The gene calls are TRBV28 and TRBJ2-7; no clear D gene. Germline-derived CDR1 and CDR2 are MDHEN and SYDVKM. The CDR3 is 13 residues long. V lost 4 bases and J 2 bases, leaving 9 bases between the germline ends. CDR3 loop: CASSSHQAYEQYF. Written as DNA, the CDR3 is TGTGCCAGCAGTTCTCACCAGGCCTACGAGCAGTACTTC. Full variable domain (outside the CDR3, taken from reference TRBV28 and TRBJ2-7): DVKVTQSSRYLVKRTGEKVFLECVQDMDHENMFWYRQDPGLGLRLIYFSYDVKMKEKGDIPEGYSVSREKKERFSLILESASTNQTSMYLCASSSHQAYEQYFGPGTRLTVT.

This clone was seen only once. This chain uses TRBV10-2 with TRBJ2-3; possibly TRBD2 for D (7 bases). V lost 4 bases to trimming and J lost 1 base, with 33 bases between them. Per the germline V gene, CDR1 is WSHSY and CDR2 is SAAADI. This CDR3 comprises 22 residues. CDR3 sequence: CASSVTPMGYTSAKGGTDTQYF. In DNA, the CDR3 is TGCGCCAGCAGTGTCACCCCTATGGGGTACACTAGCGCCAAGGGGGGCACAGATACGCAGTATTTT.

This chain uses TRBV7-2 with TRBJ2-2; D not certain. Germline V gene data show CDR1 as SGHTA and CDR2 as FQGNSA. The length of the CDR3 is 12 residues. V dropped 5 bases and J dropped 6 bases, with 7 bases sitting between them. This chain's CDR3 is CASSPPAGELFF. CDR3 bases: TGTGCCAGCAGCCCTCCCGCCGGGGAGCTGTTTTTT.

The genes are TRBV9 and TRBJ1-5; the match to TRBD1 covers 7 bases. Germline lookup yields CDR1 SGDLS and CDR2 YYNGEE. V was clipped by 0 bases and J by 7 bases; unmatched bases: 10. The length of the CDR3 is 16 residues. CDR3 sequence reads: CASSVVRTGSGQPQHF. The CDR3 bases are TGTGCCAGCAGCGTAGTACGGACAGGTAGTGGCCAGCCCCAGCATTTT.

V is TRBV4-1 and J is TRBJ2-5; 9 bases align to TRBD1. Germline V gene sequence: CDR1 MGHRA, CDR2 YSYEKL. The CDR3 sequence is 15 residues long. Trimming removed 0 bases from V and 7 bases from J; junction bases left unmatched: 6. CDR3 DNA sequence: TGCGCCAGCAGCCAAGAAGTGACAGGGGGGATGACCCAGTACTTC. Translation gives CASSQEVTGGMTQYF.